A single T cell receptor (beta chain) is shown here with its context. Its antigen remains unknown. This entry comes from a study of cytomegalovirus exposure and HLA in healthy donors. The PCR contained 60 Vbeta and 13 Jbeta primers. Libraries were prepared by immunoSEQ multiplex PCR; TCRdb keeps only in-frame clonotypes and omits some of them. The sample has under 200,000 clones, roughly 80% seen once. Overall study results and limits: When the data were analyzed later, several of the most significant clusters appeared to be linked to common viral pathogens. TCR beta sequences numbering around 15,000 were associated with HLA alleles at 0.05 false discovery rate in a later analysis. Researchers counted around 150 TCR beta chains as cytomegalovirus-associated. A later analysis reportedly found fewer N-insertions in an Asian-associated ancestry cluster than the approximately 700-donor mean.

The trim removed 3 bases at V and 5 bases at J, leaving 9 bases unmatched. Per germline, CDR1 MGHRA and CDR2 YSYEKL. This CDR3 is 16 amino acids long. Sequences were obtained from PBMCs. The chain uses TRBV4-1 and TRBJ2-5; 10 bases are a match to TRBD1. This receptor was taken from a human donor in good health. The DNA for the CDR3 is TGCGCCAGCAGCCACCCCGGGACAGGGGATGGGGAGACCCAGTACTTC. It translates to CASSHPGTGDGETQYF.